These T cell receptor beta chains were read from a single sample in a study of beta chain features in type 1 diabetes. Assay used: immunoSEQ multiplex PCR; TCRdb lists only in-frame clones, some missing. The sample has some 120,000 clones, 17% seen once. The sample taken for sequencing was central memory CD4+ T cells from blood. Source of these receptors: a man aged 18 to 30 with type 1 diabetes. The CDR3 runs from the conserved cysteine through the conserved F or W. The D gene is left open where the match is weak. The size field is filled for only some rows; it gives once, few, many or a size class.

. few TRBJ2-7 TRBV18 TGTGCCAGCTCACCACCGAATTTCTCCTACGAGCAGTACTTC CASSPPNFSYEQYF
. few TRBJ2-3 TRBV29-1 TGCAGCGTTGACGTAGGAGATAATACGCAGTATTTT CSVDVGDNTQYF
. few TRBJ2-3 TRBV2 TGTGCCAGCAGTAGACAGGGCACAGATACGCAGTATTTT CASSRQGTDTQYF
TRBD2 . TRBJ2-5 TRBV2 TGTGCCAGCAGCGCGGGAGGGCGGGAGACCCAGTACTTC CASSAGGRETQYF
TRBD2 . TRBJ2-5 TRBV4-2 TGTGCCAGCAGCCCGGGACTAGCGGGAGGGCAAGAGACCCAGTACTTC CASSPGLAGGQETQYF
. few TRBJ1-2 TRBV28 TGTGCCAGCAGCCCAGGACAGCGACCAAACTATGGCTACACCTTC CASSPGQRPNYGYTF
. . TRBJ2-1 TRBV18 TGTGCCAGCTCACCAGTTAGCGGCTACAATGAGCAGTTCTTC CASSPVSGYNEQFF
TRBD1 . TRBJ2-1 TRBV7-2 TGTGCCAGCAGCTCCCGGACAGGGACAGATGAGCAGTTCTTC CASSSRTGTDEQFF
. many TRBJ2-1 TRBV28 TGTGCCAGCAGTGGCAGGGTCTATGAGCAGTTCTTC CASSGRVYEQFF
TRBD1 . TRBJ2-4 TRBV28 TGTGCCAGCTTATCACAGGGGTGGGACATTCAGTACTTC CASLSQGWDIQYF
TRBD2 few TRBJ2-5 TRBV10-1 TGCGCCAGCAGTGAGATCGCGCTGTTAGGTAGCGGGAGGCCAGGTGAGACCCAGTACTTC CASSEIALLGSGRPGETQYF
. . TRBJ1-5 TRBV19 TGTGCCAGTACTTCCGAGGGCAGGTACGGTCAGCCCCAGCATTTT CASTSEGRYGQPQHF
TRBD1 few TRBJ2-7 TRBV18 TGTGCCAGCTCACCTGACAGGGTAGTCTCCTACGAGCAGTACTTC CASSPDRVVSYEQYF
. few TRBJ2-7 TRBV13 TGTGCCAGCAGTGTTGGAAGCGGGACAGGCTACGAGCAGTACTTC CASSVGSGTGYEQYF
. few TRBJ2-1 TRBV4-3 TGCGCCAGCAGCCACCAAACTTTTTTTGGGGGCGAAAACAATGAGCAGTTCTTC CASSHQTFFGGENNEQFF
. . TRBJ2-6 TRBV11-2 TGTGCCAGCAGCTTAGGCTCTGGGGCCAACGTCCTGACTTTC CASSLGSGANVLTF
. . TRBJ2-7 TRBV7-2 TGTGCCAGCCGGCTTCTCGTCGGCGAGCAGTACTTC CASRLLVGEQYF
. . TRBJ2-3 TRBV30 TGTGCCTGGAGTAACGCAGGCACAGATACGCAGTATTTT CAWSNAGTDTQYF
TRBD2 . TRBJ2-3 TRBV30 TGTGCCTGGAACCCCGGGGGAGCGGGAGGGCCCACAGATACGCAGTATTTT CAWNPGGAGGPTDTQYF
. . TRBJ1-2 TRBV9 TGTGCCAGCAGCGTAGCGGGACACTATGGCTACACCTTC CASSVAGHYGYTF
TRBD1 few TRBJ2-1 TRBV5-1 TGCGCCAGCAGCACGACAGGGGATGAGCAGTTCTTC CASSTTGDEQFF
. few TRBJ2-5 TRBV14 TGTGCCAGCAGCCAGTCCTACCAAGAGACCCAGTACTTC CASSQSYQETQYF
TRBD2 few TRBJ2-5 TRBV10-3 TGTGCCATCAGTGAGACCCTAGGGACTAGCCTAGAAGAGACCCAGTACTTC CAISETLGTSLEETQYF
. . TRBJ2-3 TRBV30 TGTGCCTGGAGTGTCGGGCAGGGGAGGGATACGCAGTATTTT CAWSVGQGRDTQYF
. few TRBJ2-7 TRBV30 TGTGCCTGGAGTGTTTTCGGCGCCGAGCAGTACTTC CAWSVFGAEQYF
. . TRBJ2-1 TRBV7-9 TGTGCCAGCACCCCCCTAGGGCCCCACAATGAGCAGTTCTTC CASTPLGPHNEQFF
TRBD2 . TRBJ2-3 TRBV11-2 TGTGCCAGCGTTTCACCGGGACTAGCGGGAGGGAGGGCAGATACGCAGTATTTT CASVSPGLAGGRADTQYF
TRBD2 few TRBJ2-3 TRBV5-4 TGTGCCAGCAGCCTTAGCGGGAGCACAGATACGCAGTATTTT CASSLSGSTDTQYF
TRBD2 . TRBJ2-3 TRBV29-1 TGCAGCGTTCTGCGGGAGGGTGGGCCAGATACGCAGTATTTT CSVLREGGPDTQYF
TRBD2 few TRBJ2-3 TRBV2 TGTGCCAGCAAACGAACACCTAGCGGGGGAAGCACAGATACGCAGTATTTT CASKRTPSGGSTDTQYF
. . TRBJ2-1 TRBV4-2 TGTGCCAGCACCCGTGACCAAGGCCCCTACAATGAGCAGTTCTTC CASTRDQGPYNEQFF
. few TRBJ2-7 TRBV4-3 TGCGCCGGGGTAGTGACGGGCGAGCAGTACTTC CAGVVTGEQYF
TRBD2 . TRBJ2-1 TRBV27 TGTGCCAGCAGTACTCTAGCGGGCTCTCCCTACAATGAGCAGTTCTTC CASSTLAGSPYNEQFF
. few TRBJ2-3 TRBV5-6 TGTGCCAGCAGCTTTGTGGGACCCACAGATACGCAGTATTTT CASSFVGPTDTQYF
. few TRBJ2-1 TRBV5-4 TGTGCCAGCAGCCCAGACCCTCCCCAAGAGCAGTTCTTC CASSPDPPQEQFF
. . TRBJ2-2 TRBV29-1 TGCAGCGTTCGTCCAACAGGGACCGGGGAGCTGTTTTTT CSVRPTGTGELFF
TRBD2 . TRBJ2-7 TRBV29-1 TGCAGCGTTGAAGGGGGAGGGAAATCCGAGCAGTACTTC CSVEGGGKSEQYF
TRBD2 . TRBJ2-5 TRBV29-1 TGCAGCGTGGGCGGGGGGCCTCAAGAGACCCAGTACTTC CSVGGGPQETQYF
TRBD1 few TRBJ1-5 TRBV30 TGTGCCTGGAGCGCCTCCGGGACAGGGGGCTGGCAGCCCCAGCATTTT CAWSASGTGGWQPQHF
. few TRBJ1-1 TRBV21-1 TGTGCCAGCGCACACAGGGAGTGGGCGACTGAAGCTTTCTTT CASAHREWATEAFF
. . TRBJ2-1 TRBV5-4 TGTGCCAGCAGCCCCCGGGACTCCATAAATGAGCAGTTCTTC CASSPRDSINEQFF
. many TRBJ2-7 TRBV10-3 TGTGCCATCAGTGAGTCGGGTAACACCTACGAGCAGTACTTC CAISESGNTYEQYF
TRBD1 few TRBJ2-5 TRBV5-4 TGTGCCAGCAGATCAGACAGGGGGAGGGAGACCCAGTACTTC CASRSDRGRETQYF
TRBD1 . TRBJ1-2 TRBV9 TGTGCCAGCAGCGTCAGGGGGCAAGACTATGGCTACACCTTC CASSVRGQDYGYTF
. few TRBJ2-5 TRBV7-7 TGTGCTAGCAGCCCCGACCGGGAGACCCAGTACTTC CASSPDRETQYF
TRBD2 . TRBJ2-4 TRBV4-1 TGCGCCAGCAGCCAAGATAAGGCTAGCGGGAGGGCAGGGGAAAACATTCAGTACTTC CASSQDKASGRAGENIQYF
TRBD1 many TRBJ2-5 TRBV28 TGTGCCAGCAGTGTTATCGACAGGGCTGGAGAGACCCAGTACTTC CASSVIDRAGETQYF
. many TRBJ2-3 TRBV19 TGTGCCAGTAGTATAGGTAACAGGGTCACAGATACGCAGTATTTT CASSIGNRVTDTQYF
TRBD1 . TRBJ1-2 TRBV6-4 TGTGCCAGCAGTGACACGAACAGGGGGCTTGGCTACACCTTC CASSDTNRGLGYTF
. many TRBJ1-1 TRBV5-1 TGCGCCAGCAGCGTAGGGACAACTGCCGAAGCTTTCTTT CASSVGTTAEAFF
TRBD1 few TRBJ1-4 TRBV29-1 TGCAGCGGTTCGACAGGGTTAGGTGAAAAACTGTTTTTT CSGSTGLGEKLFF
. . TRBJ2-1 TRBV7-2 TGTGCCAGCAGCGGAAGCTCCTACAATGAGCAGTTCTTC CASSGSSYNEQFF